This TCR beta chain was observed in a study of blood T cell repertoires in COVID-19. Study in general: Collection of acute and convalescent COVID-19 samples took place in the United States, Italy and Spain. Sample material is recorded as cDNA or gDNA derived from T cells, B-cell-depleted T cells, or PBMCs.

From germline, CDR1 is SGDLS and CDR2 YYNGEE. The CDR3 extends over 15 amino acids. V was clipped by 0 bases and J by 1 base, with 10 bases between them. Original data processing: Nucleated cell counts were estimated from reference gene primer amplification. Here immunoSEQ multiplex PCR was the method, and the copy in TCRdb shows in-frame clones only, minus some. V and J calls and clone size come straight from that table; D and trimming were deduced from the DNA. The sample includes some 220,000 clones, about nine tenths of them seen just once. The chain links TRBV9 to TRBJ1-1; D is perhaps TRBD1 (5 bases). The sample taken for sequencing was peripheral blood. This clonotype originated in a man in his thirties or forties with COVID-19, enrolled during active disease. CDR3 sequence (DNA): TGTGCCAGCAGCGTAGGAGGGGACTGGAACACTGAAGCTTTCTTT. It specifies CASSVGGDWNTEAFF.